These 14 T cell receptor beta chains share one sample of origin, sequenced in a study of breast tumors, draining lymph nodes, adjacent tissues. Via MiXCR, TCRdb re-called the multiplex PCR reads, giving one row per CDR3 protein. The data show fewer than 15,000 distinct CDR3 sequences, 47% seen once. Sequencing used tumor-adjacent breast tissue. These receptors all stem from a female donor with breast cancer. Some clones in this sample may be carry-over from other donors' samples.

This clonotype was recorded once. The genes are TRBV11-2 and TRBJ2-1; D is possibly TRBD1 (6 bases). Between the trimmed V and J ends, which lost 2 bases and 3 bases, there was a span of 29 bases. This CDR3 is 21 amino acids long. CDR1 is SGHAT and CDR2 is FQNNGV in the germline V gene. The CDR3, as DNA: TGTGCCAGCAGCTTACCAAGGGGTGCCGAACAGGGTAACTATGGCTACAATGAGCAGTTCTTC. This encodes CASSLPRGAEQGNYGYNEQFF.

This clonotype was detected many times. This chain joins TRBV28 and TRBJ1-5; D may be TRBD1 (5 bases). Germline V CDR1 and CDR2: MDHEN, SYDVKM. The germline V and J ends were trimmed by 2 bases and 3 bases, with 11 bases remaining between them. This CDR3 region has 15 residues. CDR3 in amino acids: CASSLRPGPNQPQHF. In DNA, the CDR3 is TGTGCCAGCAGTTTAAGGCCGGGGCCCAATCAGCCCCAGCATTTT.

This clonotype was seen a handful of times. The missing conserved phenylalanine or tryptophan at the end of this CDR3 makes a read error likely. The CDR3, as DNA: TGCGCCAGCGGCCACCGGGGGCAGGGTGGCTACACCTCC. This encodes CASGHRGQGGYTS. The chain employs TRBV4-3 and TRBJ1-2, with a tentative D call TRBD1 (6 bases). Germline V gives CDR1 LGHNA, CDR2 YSLEER. The CDR3 totals 13 residues.

V gene TRBV4-1 combines with J gene TRBJ2-3; D unresolved. CDR3 length: 15 amino acids. The germline V gene has CDR1 MGHRA and CDR2 YSYEKL. Trimming removed 0 bases from V and 2 bases from J, with 9 bases in between. CDR3 sequence reads: CASSQDNSYTDTQYF. The DNA of the CDR3 is TGCGCCAGCAGCCAAGACAACAGTTACACAGATACGCAGTATTTT.

The chain is built from TRBV4-2 and TRBJ2-7, with 9 bases lining up with TRBD2. The better agreement between TRBJ2-1 and the DNA end casts doubt on the J call. The length of the CDR3 is 16 residues. Germline CDR1 is LGHNA and CDR2 is YNFKEQ. CDR3 residues: CASSQEPSGVPYEQFF. The DNA of the CDR3 is TGTGCCAGCAGCCAAGAACCTAGCGGGGTCCCCTACGAGCAGTTCTTC.

This clonotype was detected a few times. This chain uses TRBV4-1 with TRBJ1-2; no firm D call. V was trimmed by 1 base and J by 6 bases, leaving 3 bases between them. Germline loops: CDR1 MGHRA, CDR2 YSYEKL. This CDR3 has 11 residues. The CDR3 reads CASSQGHGYTF. The CDR3 coding sequence is TGCGCCAGCAGCCAAGGCCATGGCTACACCTTC.

V usage is TRBV20-1 and J usage is TRBJ2-7; no clear D. CDR1 is DFQATT and CDR2 is SNEGSKA in the germline V gene (reference sequence). The V and J ends lost 2 bases and 2 bases respectively, with 4 bases between them. The CDR3 totals 11 residues. CDR3: CSARLAYEQYF. CDR3 DNA: TGCAGTGCTAGACTCGCCTACGAGCAGTACTTC.

Ten or more counts support this clonotype. The chain has TRBV12-3 or TRBV12-4 and TRBJ2-1, with TRBD2 matching over 13 bases. This CDR3 region has 16 residues. J lost 9 bases, V lost 6 bases, and 11 bases had no gene match. CDR3 coding DNA: TGTGCCAGCAGACCCGGGACTAGCGGGGCCTCGGGTGAGCAGTTCTTC. This encodes CASRPGTSGASGEQFF.

This clonotype appeared many times. Possible read error: a much larger clone is one base away. The chain links TRBV20-1 to TRBJ2-1; D unclear. The CDR3 loop spans 11 amino acids. Germline V gene sequence: CDR1 DFQATT, CDR2 SNEGSKA (reference sequence). For the CDR3, the DNA is TGCAGTGCTAGCCGGCGCAATGAGCAGTCCTTC. Translated, it gives CSASRRNEQSF.

This clonotype appeared many times. The CDR3 DNA reads as TGTGCCAGCAGCTTAAGGGGCTCCCCGCACAGGGAGCTGTTTTTT. It yields the protein CASSLRGSPHRELFF. J is TRBJ2-2 and V is TRBV13, with D maybe TRBD1 (5 bases). V lost 2 bases and J lost 9, with 16 bases in between. CDR3 length equals 15 residues. Germline CDR1 and CDR2: PRHDT and FYEKMQ (reference sequence).

This chain joins TRBV7-2 and TRBJ2-1, with D possibly being TRBD1 (6 bases). Germline CDR1 and CDR2: SGHTA and FQGNSA. The V end was cut by 5 bases, the J end by 8 bases, with 13 bases between. The CDR3 runs to 13 residues. For the CDR3, the DNA is TGTGCCAGCAGCCGTCAAGGGGGTGATGAGCAGTTCTTC. Its protein is CASSRQGGDEQFF.

This clonotype was picked up many times. V usage is TRBV19 and J usage is TRBJ1-2; no clear D gene. CDR1 is LNHDA, CDR2 SQIVND, per germline (reference sequence). The CDR3 totals 14 residues. V was cut by 0 bases and J by 4 bases, with 9 bases left in between. The CDR3: CASSIEPPPYGYTF. CDR3 nucleotide sequence: TGTGCCAGTAGTATAGAGCCTCCGCCCTATGGCTACACCTTC.

This clonotype appeared many times. Given a much more abundant clone one base away, this may be a read error. The CDR3 DNA is TGTGCCAGCGTTAGCGGGGGCGGGGAGCTGTTTTTT. It yields the protein CASVSGGGELFF. The V and J genes are TRBV12-3 or TRBV12-4 and TRBJ2-2; 9 bases fit TRBD2. With 8 bases clipped from V and 7 bases from J, the junction kept 2 bases outside the gene matches. The CDR3 has 12 residues.

Within the sample, this clonotype is medium-sized. The chain carries TRBV4-2 and TRBJ1-4, with 7 positions matching TRBD1. CDR1 LGHNA and CDR2 YNFKEQ come from the germline V gene. This CDR3 comprises 14 residues. With 4 bases clipped from V and 4 bases from J, the junction kept 3 bases outside the gene matches. This CDR3 reads CASSLGQHNEKLFF. CDR3 DNA: TGTGCCAGCAGCCTGGGACAGCATAATGAAAAACTGTTTTTT.